This entry lists 26 T cell receptor beta chains sequenced from one sample in a study of T-cell reconstitution after alpha-beta-depleted transplantation in children. Preparation of the TCRbeta library was carried out with unique molecular identifiers. TCRdb itself ran the PCR reads through MiXCR, one entry per CDR3 protein. Of more than 450,000 distinct CDR3 sequences in the sample, about 18% were seen once. The input for sequencing was PBMCs from the stem cell graft donor, taken from the stem cell graft. The receptors were gathered from a human donor who donated a stem cell graft to a child with acute lymphoblastic leukemia.

The chain is built from TRBV7-2 and TRBJ1-5; D gene uncertain. The CDR3 runs to 15 residues. The germline V and J ends were trimmed by 2 bases and 1 base, with 9 bases remaining between them. Germline CDR1 and CDR2: SGHTA and FQGNSA. The CDR3 is CASSLKVSSNQPQHF. The DNA of the CDR3 is TGTGCCAGCAGCTTAAAGGTTAGCAGCAATCAGCCCCAGCATTTT.

This clonotype was counted a few times. This rearrangement joins TRBV7-9 to TRBJ2-7, with a tentative D call TRBD1 (6 bases). The CDR3 covers 12 residues. Per the germline V gene, CDR1 is SEHNR and CDR2 is FQNEAQ (reference sequence). V lost 4 bases, J lost 6 bases, and 10 bases lay in between. In DNA, the CDR3 is TGTGCCAGCAGCTCAGGACAGCCCGAGCAGTACTTC. Translated: CASSSGQPEQYF.

This CDR3 is CASSLMSGELFF. The CDR3 bases are TGTGCCAGCAGCTTAATGTCCGGGGAGCTGTTTTTT. The chain is built from TRBV7-9 and TRBJ2-2; D gene uncertain. Trimming took 2 bases from V and 6 from J, leaving 4 bases between them. The V gene's germline CDR1 is SEHNR and CDR2 FQNEAQ (reference sequence). CDR3 length equals 12 residues.

The chain is built from TRBV5-1 and TRBJ2-5, with a tentative D call TRBD1 (6 bases). Trimming took off 3 bases at V and 4 bases at J, with 16 bases between the two ends. Germline V gene lookup returns CDR1 SGHRS and CDR2 YFSETQ. This CDR3 is 15 amino acids long. The CDR3 protein is CASSSSTGRGETQYF. The CDR3 region has the DNA TGCGCCAGCAGCTCATCGACAGGCCGGGGAGAGACCCAGTACTTC.

This clonotype occurred a few times. This rearrangement joins TRBV24-1 to TRBJ1-5, with D unresolved. The germline gives CDR1 KGHDR, CDR2 SFDVKD. This CDR3 is built from 12 residues. Trimming pared 1 base from V and 7 bases from J, leaving 4 bases between. CDR3 in amino acids: CATSDFGQPQHF. The CDR3 coding sequence is TGTGCCACCAGTGATTTTGGACAGCCCCAGCATTTT.

Only a few counts were recorded for this clonotype. V and J are TRBV9 and TRBJ2-1; D is ambiguous. Trimming shortened V by 0 bases and J by 6 bases, and 4 bases separated the two germline ends. Germline V gene data show CDR1 as SGDLS and CDR2 as YYNGEE. The CDR3 has 12 amino acids. CDR3 sequence reads: CASSVVPNEQFF. The CDR3 DNA reads as TGTGCCAGCAGCGTAGTGCCCAATGAGCAGTTCTTC.

The chain links TRBV2 to TRBJ2-3; the D gene is possibly TRBD2 (6 bases). The ends were cut back, 8 bases at V and 5 bases at J, with 14 bases in the middle. Germline loops: CDR1 SNHLY, CDR2 FYNNEI. This CDR3 comprises 13 residues. CDR3 in DNA: TGTGCCAGCTGGGAGGCGGGGCGAGATACGCAGTATTTT. Protein product: CASWEAGRDTQYF.

This chain uses TRBV7-8 with TRBJ2-5, with D possibly being TRBD2 (5 bases). Germline lookup yields CDR1 SGHVS and CDR2 FQNEAQ. The CDR3 length is 15 residues. V lost 5 bases and J lost 0, with 13 bases in between. The DNA for the CDR3 is TGTGCCAGCAGCCCCCGTGGAGGTAACCAAGAGACCCAGTACTTC. This sequence encodes CASSPRGGNQETQYF.

This chain connects TRBV5-1 to TRBJ2-2, with TRBD2 identical over 11 bases. The V and J ends lost 1 base and 5 bases, in that order; junction bases with no gene match: 4. Germline V gene data show CDR1 as SGHRS and CDR2 as YFSETQ. The CDR3 totals 16 residues. The chain's CDR3 is CASSLSSGRRTGELFF. Written as DNA, the CDR3 is TGCGCCAGCAGCTTGTCTAGCGGGAGGAGGACCGGGGAGCTGTTTTTT.

This clonotype has just a few counts. The chain recombines TRBV5-1 with TRBJ1-5; D perhaps matches TRBD1 (5 bases). Between the trimmed V and J ends, which lost 4 bases and 9 bases, there was a span of 14 bases. The CDR3 covers 13 residues. CDR1 and CDR2 (germline): SGHRS, YFSETQ. The CDR3 sequence is CASSQRGQGPQHF. The CDR3 nucleotides read TGCGCCAGCAGCCAAAGGGGCCAAGGGCCCCAGCATTTT.

This clonotype was seen more than once but under ten times. V usage is TRBV29-1 and J usage is TRBJ2-2; no reliable D call. Per the germline V gene, CDR1 is SQVTM and CDR2 is ANQGSEA. The CDR3 sequence is 17 residues long. The V and J ends lost 5 bases and 8 bases respectively, with 27 bases between them. CDR3 DNA: TGCAGCGTTCGACTGATCGAGACAAGCCAAGCTTGGGGGGAGCTGTTTTTT. Protein: CSVRLIETSQAWGELFF.

V usage is TRBV9 and J usage is TRBJ2-7; D could derive from TRBD1 or TRBD2 (6 bases each). The ends were cut back, 3 bases at V and 6 bases at J, with 16 bases in the middle. Germline CDR1 SGDLS, CDR2 YYNGEE. This CDR3 is built from 14 residues. Here the CDR3 DNA reads TGTGCCAGCAGCGAGGGGGGATTATGGGGCGAGCAGTACTTC. This codes for CASSEGGLWGEQYF. The full variable domain, with the rest looked up from reference TRBV9 and TRBJ2-7, is DSGVTQTPKHLITATGQRVTLRCSPRSGDLSVYWYQQSLDQGLQFLIQYYNGEERAKGNILERFSAQQFPDLHSELNLSSLELGDSALYFCASSEGGLWGEQYFGPGTRLTVT.

This rearrangement joins TRBV5-5 to TRBJ1-1; tentative D call: TRBD1 (5 bases). Germline V lookup: CDR1 SGHKS, CDR2 YYEKEE (reference sequence). With 4 bases removed from V and 2 bases from J, the gap between germline ends came to 15 bases. The CDR3 loop spans 15 amino acids. CDR3 sequence reads: CASSPPGTDNTEAFF. The CDR3 DNA follows: TGTGCCAGCAGCCCTCCCGGGACGGATAACACTGAAGCTTTCTTT. Drawing the rest from reference TRBV5-5 and TRBJ1-1, the complete variable domain is DAGVTQSPTHLIKTRGQQVTLRCSPISGHKSVSWYQQVLGQGPQFIFQYYEKEERGRGNFPDRFSARQFPNYSSELNVNALLLGDSALYLCASSPPGTDNTEAFFGQGTRLTVV.

CDR3 DNA: TGTGCCAGCAGCCTGCTGACTAGCGGGAATGAGCAGTTCTTC. This translates into CASSLLTSGNEQFF. This chain joins TRBV3-1 and TRBJ2-1, with TRBD2 matching 10 bases. The junction had 4 bases not matched to a gene; V was cut back by 4 bases and J by 7 bases. The CDR3 length is 14 residues. Looked up from germline, CDR1 is LGHDT and CDR2 is YNNKEL (reference sequence).

In this sample, this clonotype turned up a few times. This chain connects TRBV7-3 to TRBJ2-1, with 7 positions matching TRBD2. There are 13 residues in the CDR3. Per germline, CDR1 SGHTA and CDR2 FQGTGA. The V segment lost 0 bases and the J segment 12 bases; nucleotides outside the gene matches: 5. CDR3 sequence reads: CASSLTSLAAQFF. CDR3 nucleotides: TGTGCCAGCAGCTTAACGTCCCTAGCGGCGCAGTTCTTC.

The V and J genes are TRBV27 and TRBJ2-1; 8 bases agree with TRBD1. This CDR3 contains 15 residues. Unmatched junction bases numbered 2, after V lost 2 bases and J lost 2 bases. Germline values: CDR1 MNHEY, CDR2 SMNVEV (reference sequence). The chain's CDR3 is CASSLQGAAYNEQFF. CDR3 DNA: TGTGCCAGCAGTTTACAGGGGGCGGCCTACAATGAGCAGTTCTTC.

This clonotype was detected a few times. The chain joins TRBV20-1 to TRBJ2-7; D might be TRBD1 (6 bases). The germline V gene has CDR1 DFQATT and CDR2 SNEGSKA (reference sequence). V lost 5 bases and J 3 bases, leaving 17 bases between the germline ends. This CDR3 region has 14 residues. CDR3 loop: CSASFGTPFYEQYF. In DNA, the CDR3 is TGCAGTGCTTCTTTCGGGACACCATTCTACGAGCAGTACTTC.

The rearrangement uses TRBV19 and TRBJ2-5; either TRBD1 or TRBD2 may supply D (5 bases each). The V gene's germline CDR1 is LNHDA and CDR2 SQIVND (reference sequence). CDR3 size: 13 residues. V lost 7 bases and J 5 bases, leaving 14 bases between the germline ends. This chain's CDR3 is CASKDRDAETQYF. The CDR3 DNA reads as TGTGCCAGTAAGGACCGGGACGCCGAGACCCAGTACTTC.

This clonotype has just a few counts. This chain links TRBV12-3 or TRBV12-4 with TRBJ2-7, with TRBD2 matching over 11 bases. CDR3 length: 14 amino acids. Trimming took 7 bases from V and 3 from J; bases not matched to a gene: 5. For the CDR3, the DNA is TGTGCCAGCAAAACTAGCGGGGGACACTACGAGCAGTACTTC. Translating it yields CASKTSGGHYEQYF.

This clonotype was found a few times. The genes are TRBV27 and TRBJ1-6, with TRBD1 as a possible D gene (5 bases). Trimming took 4 bases from V and 8 from J, leaving 12 bases between them. The CDR3 extends over 14 amino acids. Germline assignment: CDR1 MNHEY and CDR2 SMNVEV (reference sequence). CDR3 sequence reads: CASSSMGPYSPLHF. The CDR3 coding sequence is TGTGCCAGCAGTTCGATGGGACCCTATTCACCCCTCCACTTT.

In this sample, this clonotype turned up a few times. J is TRBJ2-1 and V is TRBV11-2; D is ambiguous. V was shortened by 3 bases and J by 0 bases, with 15 bases between the two germline ends. The CDR3 spans 17 residues. Germline assignment: CDR1 SGHAT and CDR2 FQNNGV. CDR3 amino acids: CASSFVALSVSYNEQFF. The CDR3 DNA reads TGTGCCAGCAGCTTTGTCGCACTCTCAGTCTCCTACAATGAGCAGTTCTTC. The variable domain in full, with the rest retrieved from reference TRBV11-2 and TRBJ2-1, is EAGVAQSPRYKIIEKRQSVAFWCNPISGHATLYWYQQILGQGPKLLIQFQNNGVVDDSQLPKDRFSAERLKGVDSTLKIQPAKLEDSAVYLCASSFVALSVSYNEQFFGPGTRLTVL.

This clonotype appeared a few times. This chain connects TRBV27 to TRBJ2-7; 8 bases align to TRBD2. The CDR3 consists of 14 residues. V lost 3 bases and J lost 3; bases outside the gene matches: 4. The V gene's germline CDR1 is MNHEY and CDR2 SMNVEV (reference sequence). Here the CDR3 DNA reads TGTGCCAGCAGTTTCGGAGCGGGAGTCTACGAGCAGTACTTC. Protein: CASSFGAGVYEQYF.

This clonotype was counted only a few times. This rearrangement joins TRBV20-1 to TRBJ2-5; 8 nucleotides match TRBD1. Germline V gene lookup returns CDR1 DFQATT and CDR2 SNEGSKA (reference sequence). Germline trimming cut 0 bases from V and 6 bases from J; bases unmatched to any gene: 9. The CDR3 has 15 residues. The CDR3 reads CSARELTGDLKTQYF. DNA for the CDR3: TGCAGTGCTAGAGAGCTGACAGGGGATTTGAAGACCCAGTACTTC.

V gene TRBV7-9 combines with J gene TRBJ1-2; D perhaps matches TRBD1 (5 bases). The germline V gene has CDR1 SEHNR and CDR2 FQNEAQ (reference sequence). The ends were cut back, 7 bases at V and 4 bases at J, with 16 bases in the middle. The CDR3 totals 14 residues. Here the CDR3 reads CASTDGLGRYGYTF. As DNA, the CDR3 is TGTGCCAGCACCGACGGGCTGGGGCGCTATGGCTACACCTTC.

In this sample, this clonotype turned up a few times. The chain carries TRBV4-1 and TRBJ1-4, with 8 bases matching TRBD1. This CDR3 has 16 amino acids. V shed 8 bases, J shed 0 bases, and the junction held 8 bases outside the gene matches. In germline, CDR1 is MGHRA, CDR2 YSYEKL. The CDR3 reads CASRDRSAATNEKLFF. The CDR3 region has the DNA TGCGCCAGCCGGGACAGGAGTGCCGCAACTAATGAAAAACTGTTTTTT.

This clonotype has more than one count but fewer than ten. The rearrangement links TRBV6-2 or TRBV6-3 to TRBJ2-1, with 8 bases aligning to TRBD2. From germline, CDR1 is MNHEY and CDR2 SVGEGT. The ends lost 5 bases at V and 4 bases at J; junction bases unmatched: 4. The CDR3 runs 14 residues. The CDR3 protein is CASSITSGYNEQFF. The CDR3, as DNA: TGTGCCAGCAGTATCACTAGCGGTTACAATGAGCAGTTCTTC.